The rows below give T cell receptor beta chains drawn from one sample of a study of spatial heterogeneity in lung cancer. TCRdb reprocessed the 5' RACE reads via MiXCR and lists one record per CDR3 protein. The table has about 29,000 distinct CDR3 sequences, about 10% seen once; the top ten hold approximately 30%. Material: PBMCs, obtained at follow-up. The receptors were gathered from a female donor with early-stage non-small cell lung cancer. CDR3s include the opening cysteine and the closing phenylalanine or tryptophan. The order of the fields is V gene, clone size, CDR3 length, CDR3 protein. A clone size is listed for some rows: how often the clone was seen (once, few, many), or a class if it is expanded.

TRBV30 NA 17 CAWSENRGVRGTGELFF
TRBV20-1 many 13 CSALSSDVSEAFF
TRBV6-2/TRBV6-3 many 14 CASTRDSMNTEAFF
TRBV28 many 17 CASTNIGGTANTGELFF
TRBV20-1 few 18 CSATGLAGVQRVTDTQYF
TRBV2 few 15 CASSETPGGTGELFF
TRBV29-1 many 13 CSVEVAGPYEQYF
TRBV13 NA 13 CASSLRGGYEQYF
TRBV7-2 NA 15 CASSPQGGAKHGYTF
TRBV6-5 many 15 CASSYSGQGHYEQYF
TRBV2 many 16 CASTSMGEANTGELFF
TRBV29-1 many 10 CSVGAETQYF
TRBV7-2 few 12 CASSLTNSPLHF
TRBV7-2 NA 12 CASMVRGTPLHF
TRBV28 many 16 CASSPYLGGRFGEQYF
TRBV13 many 15 CASSFPRGRRYGYTF
TRBV7-8 few 14 CASSSKTGGGDQYF
TRBV28 NA 17 CASSMDSPLPSTDTQYF
TRBV19 NA 14 CASSFRDRVGEQYF
TRBV5-1 few 14 CANSLGQNTGELFF
TRBV27 few 15 CASSLSGGGLDTQYF
TRBV4-3 many 14 CASSQIWGNQPQHF
TRBV6-2/TRBV6-3 NA 16 CASSSTTGTLSYEQYF
TRBV5-1 NA 16 CASSPQGIGSYNEQFF
TRBV9 many 16 CASSGDSVISGNTIYF